The 19 T cell receptor beta chains presented below share a single source sample, sequenced in a study of T cell responses to AZD1222 COVID-19 vaccine (dated by TCRdb to the early 2020s). Library generation was performed with the immunoSEQ multiplex PCR assay. TCRdb took over this immuneACCESS table, retaining in-frame rearrangements with V and J assigned. Such tables are incomplete; in checked studies, under half of the missing clones stem from an unresolved V gene, and the remainder is unexplained. Recorded for this sample are about 85,000 clones; roughly 85% of them occurred a single time. Around 8.2% of the sample is held by the ten biggest clonotypes. The time point label for this specimen denotes: baseline before first vaccination. Sequenced material: peripheral blood, taken on day 0 of AZD1222 vaccination. The receptors originated from an adult in good health.

The chain joins TRBV11-3 to TRBJ2-3, with D perhaps TRBD2 (5 bases). Trimming took off 0 bases at V and 2 bases at J, with 15 bases between the two ends. Germline CDR1 reads SGHNT; CDR2 reads YENEEA. This CDR3 contains 17 residues. The CDR3 coding sequence is TGTGCCAGCAGCTTAGACCTACTAGGGTGGAACACAGATACGCAGTATTTT. This translates into CASSLDLLGWNTDTQYF.

This sequence joins TRBV28 and TRBJ2-1, with D maybe TRBD1 (6 bases). The ends were cut back, 7 bases at V and 4 bases at J, with 14 bases in the middle. This CDR3 is 14 amino acids long. Germline-derived CDR1 and CDR2 are MDHEN and SYDVKM. The CDR3 bases are TGTGCCAGCACCTCGACAGGATTTTACAATGAGCAGTTCTTC. Translating it yields CASTSTGFYNEQFF.

The gene calls are TRBV29-1 and TRBJ1-5; D gene unclear. The CDR3 contains 16 residues. Germline V CDR1 and CDR2: SQVTM, ANQGSEA. V was pared by 3 bases and J by 0 bases, with 15 bases between. The CDR3 is CSVDGLVGYSNQPQHF. In DNA, the CDR3 is TGCAGCGTTGACGGCCTAGTGGGGTATAGCAATCAGCCCCAGCATTTT.

The CDR3 DNA sequence: TGTGCCAGCAGTTTACCTTACCTGTACGGCTACACCTTC. Protein sequence: CASSLPYLYGYTF. V and J are TRBV12-3 or TRBV12-4 and TRBJ1-2; D is unclear. V lost 2 bases, J lost 8 bases, and 12 bases lay in between. The CDR3 length is 13 residues.

This chain joins TRBV7-2 and TRBJ2-3; D possibly corresponds to TRBD2 (6 bases). Germline CDR1 SGHTA, CDR2 FQGNSA. V lost 1 base to trimming and J lost 4 bases, with 12 bases between them. The CDR3 has 15 residues. The chain's CDR3 is CASSLDYGGADTQYF. The DNA of the CDR3 is TGTGCCAGCAGCTTAGACTACGGCGGGGCAGATACGCAGTATTTT.

This clone was counted once. The chain links TRBV7-6 to TRBJ2-2, with 10 bases lining up with TRBD1. The CDR3 is 17 residues long. CDR1 is SGHVS, CDR2 FNYEAQ, per germline. With V trimmed by 5 bases and J by 0 bases, 6 bases remained unmatched. The DNA for the CDR3 is TGTGCCAGCAGCGTCCGACAGGGGGCTTCGAACACCGGGGAGCTGTTTTTT. This translates into CASSVRQGASNTGELFF.

The chain joins TRBV18 to TRBJ1-2; D call uncertain. Germline V gene lookup returns CDR1 KGHSH and CDR2 LQKENI. Trimming shortened V by 6 bases and J by 5 bases, and 22 bases separated the two germline ends. CDR3 length equals 16 residues. The CDR3 DNA reads as TGTGCCAGCTCTCCGGCCGGGGTCGGGGAAAGTTATGGCTACACCTTC. Translation gives CASSPAGVGESYGYTF.

The genes are TRBV18 and TRBJ2-1; D may match TRBD1 or TRBD2 (5 bases each). The CDR3 totals 15 residues. CDR1 and CDR2 (germline): KGHSH, LQKENI. Trimming removed 1 base from V and 5 bases from J, with 12 bases in between. Here the CDR3 reads CASSPRGPGDNEQFF. The DNA for the CDR3 is TGTGCCAGCTCACCACGGGGACCGGGTGACAATGAGCAGTTCTTC. Together with reference TRBV18 and TRBJ2-1, the CDR3 gives the full variable domain: NAGVMQNPRHLVRRRGQEARLRCSPMKGHSHVYWYRQLPEEGLKFMVYLQKENIIDESGMPKERFSAEFPKEGPSILRIQQVVRGDSAAYFCASSPRGPGDNEQFFGPGTRLTVL.

The V call is TRBV9, the J call TRBJ2-3, with TRBD2 as a possible D gene (5 bases). The V gene lost 4 bases and the J gene lost 1 base, with 10 bases spanning the gap. The CDR3 sequence is 14 residues long. Looked up from germline, CDR1 is SGDLS and CDR2 is YYNGEE. The CDR3 reads CASSPGVGTDTQYF. The CDR3 bases are TGTGCCAGCAGCCCCGGGGTGGGCACAGATACGCAGTATTTT.

The chain joins TRBV19 to TRBJ2-7; D possibly corresponds to TRBD2 (6 bases). V was trimmed by 4 bases and J by 6 bases, leaving 16 bases between them. CDR1 and CDR2 (germline): LNHDA, SQIVND (reference sequence). The CDR3 has 14 residues. DNA of the CDR3: TGTGCCAGTAGTACCGGGACTCCGGGCTTCGAGCAGTACTTC. It codes for CASSTGTPGFEQYF. Using reference TRBV19 and TRBJ2-7 for the parts outside the CDR3, the full variable domain is DGGITQSPKYLFRKEGQNVTLSCEQNLNHDAMYWYRQDPGQGLRLIYYSQIVNDFQKGDIAEGYSVSREKKESFPLTVTSAQKNPTAFYLCASSTGTPGFEQYFGPGTRLTVT.

The DNA for the CDR3 is TGCGCCAGCAGCTTGGCCGGCGGCCCCACAGATACGCAGTATTTT. It encodes CASSLAGGPTDTQYF. The V gene is TRBV5-1, the J gene TRBJ2-3; no reliable D call. The CDR3 consists of 15 residues. Germline lookup yields CDR1 SGHRS and CDR2 YFSETQ. V was cut by 0 bases and J by 2 bases, with 10 bases left in between. The whole variable domain, remainder taken from reference TRBV5-1 and TRBJ2-3, is KAGVTQTPRYLIKTRGQQVTLSCSPISGHRSVSWYQQTPGQGLQFLFEYFSETQRNKGNFPGRFSGRQFSNSRSEMNVSTLELGDSALYLCASSLAGGPTDTQYFGPGTRLTVL.

V and J are TRBV4-2 and TRBJ2-7; 8 bases match TRBD1. J gave up 4 bases and V 1 base, and 6 bases lay outside the gene matches. The V gene's germline CDR1 is LGHNA and CDR2 YNFKEQ. CDR3 length: 15 residues. The CDR3 nucleotides are TGTGCCAGCAGCCAAGTAGACAGGGGTGGGTACGAGCAGTACTTC. It is translated as CASSQVDRGGYEQYF.

The gene calls are TRBV6-5 and TRBJ1-1; TRBD1 is a possible D gene (6 bases). V shed 3 bases and J shed 11 bases, with 22 bases lying between them. CDR3 length equals 15 residues. Germline lookup yields CDR1 MNHEY and CDR2 SVGAGI. CDR3 sequence (DNA): TGTGCCAGCAGTTATAGGGGCAGGGGCTCGCATCGGGCTTTCTTT. Translation gives CASSYRGRGSHRAFF.

This clone was seen more than once but under ten times. The CDR3 DNA reads as TGTGCCAGCAGTGAAGCGCTCGGGTACACCGGGGAGCTGTTTTTT. This sequence encodes CASSEALGYTGELFF. The chain combines TRBV6-1 with TRBJ2-2; D unresolved. Germline V gives CDR1 MNHNS, CDR2 SASEGT. CDR3 length: 15 residues. V was pared by 0 bases and J by 3 bases, with 8 bases between.

The rearrangement uses TRBV18 and TRBJ2-7; a possible D gene is TRBD1 (6 bases). Between the trimmed V and J ends, which lost 3 bases and 6 bases, there was a span of 15 bases. Germline assignment: CDR1 KGHSH and CDR2 LQKENI. The CDR3 covers 14 residues. The CDR3 DNA is TGTGCCAGCTCACCCTCCGGGGAACAGGGCGAGCAGTACTTC. As protein: CASSPSGEQGEQYF.

This chain links TRBV10-1 with TRBJ2-7; D unresolved. Trimming removed 3 bases from V and 2 bases from J, with 11 bases in between. Looked up from germline, CDR1 is WNHNN and CDR2 is SYGVQD (reference sequence). The CDR3 runs to 14 residues. As DNA, the CDR3 is TGCGCCAGCAGTGATGGACGGGCAGCCTACGAGCAGTACTTC. Amino acids: CASSDGRAAYEQYF.

J is TRBJ2-1 and V is TRBV6-5; D is uncertain. This CDR3 has 14 amino acids. Germline values: CDR1 MNHEY, CDR2 SVGAGI. The V end lost 0 bases, the J end lost 4 bases, and 7 bases lay between the germline ends. The CDR3 loop reads CASSYSRIYNEQFF. The CDR3 bases are TGTGCCAGCAGTTACTCTCGTATTTACAATGAGCAGTTCTTC.

The chain links TRBV6-1 to TRBJ1-6; D not resolved. The CDR3 is 16 residues long. Trimming left V 2 bases short and J 0 bases short, with 8 bases between. CDR1 MNHNS and CDR2 SASEGT come from the germline V gene. The chain's CDR3 is CASSESTPSYNSPLHF. In DNA, the CDR3 is TGTGCCAGCAGTGAATCGACTCCCTCCTATAATTCACCCCTCCACTTT.

V is TRBV19 and J is TRBJ1-1; D uncertain. The V end lost 2 bases, the J end lost 0 bases, and 4 bases lay between the germline ends. The CDR3 is 13 residues long. Germline CDR1 LNHDA, CDR2 SQIVND (reference sequence). CDR3 nucleotides: TGTGCCAGTAGTATACGGGTGAACACTGAAGCTTTCTTT. Residues: CASSIRVNTEAFF.